The next 8 T cell receptor beta chains were all read from a single sample in a study of cytomegalovirus exposure and HLA in healthy donors. PCR amplification relied on 60 Vbeta primers (plus 13 Jbeta primers). Some clones are missing from TCRdb's copy, which holds only in-frame ones; the method was immunoSEQ multiplex PCR. The profile covers 100,000 to 150,000 clones, with roughly 82% appearing a single time and 2% to 3% taken by the ten largest. Source material: PBMCs. These receptors came from a man aged 50 to 60 in good health and CMV-seronegative.

The rearrangement links TRBV21-1 to TRBJ2-1; the tabulated D call, TRBD2, remains unverified against the DNA. TRBV21-1 is an annotated pseudogene. This CDR3 contains 19 residues. The CDR3 reads CASSNFNGLADRRNNEQFF. CDR3 DNA sequence: TGTGCCAGCAGCAATTTTAATGGTCTAGCGGATCGCCGCAACAATGAGCAGTTCTTC.

This chain connects TRBV4-1 to TRBJ1-3; 7 positions match TRBD1. Germline V gene data show CDR1 as MGHRA and CDR2 as YSYEKL. V lost 2 bases, J lost 3 bases, and 1 base stayed unmatched. CDR3 length equals 14 residues. As DNA, the CDR3 is TGCGCCAGCAGCCAAAGGGACAGTGGAAACACCATATATTTT. It is translated as CASSQRDSGNTIYF.

This clone was seen more than once but under ten times. J is TRBJ1-2 and V is TRBV5-4; TRBD1 agrees at 8 bases. The CDR3 runs 15 residues. With V trimmed by 3 bases and J by 5 bases, 9 bases remained unmatched. The V gene's germline CDR1 is SGHNT and CDR2 YYREEE (reference sequence). CDR3 in amino acids: CASSSAGGAWYGYTF. The CDR3 bases are TGTGCCAGCAGCTCGGCAGGGGGCGCATGGTATGGCTACACCTTC.

The V call is TRBV7-8, the J call TRBJ2-7; tentatively, D is TRBD1 (5 bases). From germline, CDR1 is SGHVS and CDR2 FQNEAQ. Trimming took off 1 base at V and 2 bases at J, with 12 bases between the two ends. This CDR3 region has 15 residues. CDR3 region: CASSLGGLGAYEQYF. For the CDR3, the DNA is TGTGCCAGCAGCTTAGGGGGTTTAGGGGCCTACGAGCAGTACTTC.

The chain combines TRBV5-1 with TRBJ1-6, with 8 bases fitting TRBD1. This CDR3 region has 15 residues. Germline V gene data show CDR1 as SGHRS and CDR2 as YFSETQ. Trimming at V came to 0 bases and at J to 10 bases, leaving 6 bases not matched to a gene. CDR3 protein: CASSLAGTGFSPLHF. CDR3 sequence (DNA): TGCGCCAGCAGCTTGGCAGGGACAGGCTTCTCACCCCTCCACTTT.

A single count supports this clone. The chain links TRBV6-1 to TRBJ1-3; D remains unclear. The CDR3 is 16 residues long. V was clipped by 3 bases and J by 2 bases, with 14 bases between them. In germline, CDR1 is MNHNS, CDR2 SASEGT. In DNA form, the CDR3 reads TGTGCCAGCAGTGATCTCTTTGAGGGTCCTGGAAACACCATATATTTT. It is translated as CASSDLFEGPGNTIYF.

This clone was seen more than once but under ten times. J is TRBJ2-7 and V is TRBV5-1; D perhaps matches TRBD2 (6 bases). V lost 0 bases and J lost 0, with 7 bases in between. This CDR3 region has 14 residues. CDR1 and CDR2 from the germline V gene are SGHRS and YFSETQ. The DNA of the CDR3 is TGCGCCAGCAGCTTGGACGGGAGCTCCTACGAGCAGTACTTC. It is translated as CASSLDGSSYEQYF.

This chain's CDR3 is CATSRDFTANSPLHF. As DNA, the CDR3 is TGTGCCACCAGCAGAGATTTTACAGCTAATTCACCCCTCCACTTT. The gene calls are TRBV15 and TRBJ1-6, with unresolved D. This CDR3 has 15 amino acids. V lost 0 bases and J 6 bases, leaving 9 bases between the germline ends. The germline V gene encodes CDR1 LNHNV and CDR2 YYDKDF (reference sequence).